The clone carrying this T cell receptor (beta chain) was detected only a few times. In the source study's methods: Nucleated cell counts were estimated from reference gene primer amplification. Produced via immunoSEQ multiplex PCR; TCRdb's table is partial and in-frame only. The DNA gave D and trimming, while V, J and clone size come from that table. This repertoire shows about 260,000 clones, 70% to 90% found once; its top ten account for around 1.8%. This specimen belongs to a study of blood T cell repertoires in COVID-19. As for the study in general: COVID-19 samples collected from the United States, Italy and Spain covered acute and convalescent phases.

CDR1 is MNHEY, CDR2 SMNVEV, per germline (reference sequence). The CDR3 is 14 amino acids. V shed 0 bases and J shed 4 bases, with 7 bases lying between them. The specimen was peripheral blood. The receptor comes from a man aged 25-40 years with active or convalescent COVID-19. The chain couples TRBV27 to TRBJ2-1; no definite D call. The CDR3 sequence is CASSLSSPYNEQFF. The CDR3 nucleotides are TGTGCCAGCAGTTTATCTAGCCCATACAATGAGCAGTTCTTC.